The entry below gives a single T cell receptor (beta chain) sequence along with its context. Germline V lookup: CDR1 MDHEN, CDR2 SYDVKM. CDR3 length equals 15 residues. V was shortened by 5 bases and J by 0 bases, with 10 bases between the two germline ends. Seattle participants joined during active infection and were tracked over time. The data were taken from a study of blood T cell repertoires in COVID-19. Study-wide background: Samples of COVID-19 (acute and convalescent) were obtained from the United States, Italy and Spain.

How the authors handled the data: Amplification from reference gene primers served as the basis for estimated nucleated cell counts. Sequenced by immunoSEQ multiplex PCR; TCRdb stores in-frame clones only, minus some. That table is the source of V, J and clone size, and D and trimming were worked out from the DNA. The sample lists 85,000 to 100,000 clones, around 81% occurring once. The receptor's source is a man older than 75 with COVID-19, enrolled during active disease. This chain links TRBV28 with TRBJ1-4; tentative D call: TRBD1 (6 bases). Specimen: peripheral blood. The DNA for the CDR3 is TGTGCCAGCAGTGCGTCAGGGGCAACTAATGAAAAACTGTTTTTT. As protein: CASSASGATNEKLFF.